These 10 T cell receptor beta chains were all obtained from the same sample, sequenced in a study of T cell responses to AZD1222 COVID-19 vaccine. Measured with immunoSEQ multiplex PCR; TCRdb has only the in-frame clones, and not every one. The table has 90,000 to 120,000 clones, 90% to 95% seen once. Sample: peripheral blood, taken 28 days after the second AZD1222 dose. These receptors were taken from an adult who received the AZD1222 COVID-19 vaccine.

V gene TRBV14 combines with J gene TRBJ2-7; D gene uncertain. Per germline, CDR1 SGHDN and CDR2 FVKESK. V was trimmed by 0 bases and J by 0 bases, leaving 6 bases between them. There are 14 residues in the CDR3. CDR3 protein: CASSQDYFSYEQYF. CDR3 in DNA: TGTGCCAGCAGCCAAGATTACTTCTCCTACGAGCAGTACTTC.

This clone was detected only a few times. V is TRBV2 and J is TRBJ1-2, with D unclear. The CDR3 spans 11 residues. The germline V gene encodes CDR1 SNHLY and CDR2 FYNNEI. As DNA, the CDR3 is TGTGCAATCGCACAGACTAATGGCTACACCTTC. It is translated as CAIAQTNGYTF.

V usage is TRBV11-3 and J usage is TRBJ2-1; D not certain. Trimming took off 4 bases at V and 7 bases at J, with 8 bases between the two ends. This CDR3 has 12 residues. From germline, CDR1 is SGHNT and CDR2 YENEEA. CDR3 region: CASSSRWNEQFF. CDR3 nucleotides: TGTGCCAGCAGCTCTAGATGGAATGAGCAGTTCTTC.

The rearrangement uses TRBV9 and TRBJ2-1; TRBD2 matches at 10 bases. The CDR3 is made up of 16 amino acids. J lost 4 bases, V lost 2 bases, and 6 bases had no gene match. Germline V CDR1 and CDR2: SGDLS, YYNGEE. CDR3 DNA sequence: TGTGCCAGCAGCGTTACCGGGACTAGCGCGTACAATGAGCAGTTCTTC. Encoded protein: CASSVTGTSAYNEQFF.

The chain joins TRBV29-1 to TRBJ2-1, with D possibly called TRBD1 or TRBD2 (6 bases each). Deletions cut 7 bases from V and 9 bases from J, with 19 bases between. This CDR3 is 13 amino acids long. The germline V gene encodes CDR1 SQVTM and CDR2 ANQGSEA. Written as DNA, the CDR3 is TGCAGCGGCGGGACCGTCTCGGGGGCTGAGCAGTTCTTC. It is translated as CSGGTVSGAEQFF.

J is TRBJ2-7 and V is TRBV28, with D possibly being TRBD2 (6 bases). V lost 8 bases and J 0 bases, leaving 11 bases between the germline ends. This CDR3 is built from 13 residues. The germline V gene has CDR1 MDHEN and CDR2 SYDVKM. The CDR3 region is CASEGTVSYEQYF. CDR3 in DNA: TGTGCCAGCGAAGGGACTGTCTCCTACGAGCAGTACTTC.

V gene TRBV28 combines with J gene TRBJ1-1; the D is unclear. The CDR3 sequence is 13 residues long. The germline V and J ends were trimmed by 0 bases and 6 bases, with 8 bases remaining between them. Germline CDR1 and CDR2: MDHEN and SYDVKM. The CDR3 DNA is TGTGCCAGCAGTTTATGGGCGGCTGCTGAAGCTTTCTTT. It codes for CASSLWAAAEAFF.

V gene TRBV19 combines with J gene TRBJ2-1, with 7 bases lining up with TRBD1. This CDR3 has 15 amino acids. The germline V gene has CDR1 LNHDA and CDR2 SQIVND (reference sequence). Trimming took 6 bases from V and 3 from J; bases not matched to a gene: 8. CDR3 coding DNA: TGTGCCAGTAGGAACCTTAGGACAGGCTACAATGAGCAGTTCTTC. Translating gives CASRNLRTGYNEQFF.

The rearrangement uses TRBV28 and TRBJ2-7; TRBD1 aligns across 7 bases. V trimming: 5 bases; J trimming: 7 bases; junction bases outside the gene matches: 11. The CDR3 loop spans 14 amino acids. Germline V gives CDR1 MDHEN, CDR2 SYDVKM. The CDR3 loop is CASSPGTAWGEQYF. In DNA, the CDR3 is TGTGCCAGCAGTCCTGGGACAGCTTGGGGAGAGCAGTACTTC.

In DNA form, the CDR3 reads TGTGCCAGCAGCCCCCGAATGACTCTTATGGGCTACACCTTC. Protein: CASSPRMTLMGYTF. The V call is TRBV9, the J call TRBJ1-2, with no clear D. The ends were cut back, 4 bases at V and 8 bases at J, with 18 bases in the middle. This CDR3 has 14 amino acids. Per germline, CDR1 SGDLS and CDR2 YYNGEE.